Included here is one T cell receptor beta chain sequence, with context. Other DNA sequences of this sample code for an identical CDR3. These data come from a study of shared clonotypes between healthy human individuals. The protocol was immunoSEQ multiplex PCR, while the TCRdb copy is restricted to in-frame clones and leaves out a portion. This sample has approximately 2,000,000 clones, with 90% to 95% found just once. The CDR3 length is 15 residues. CDR1 SGHTA and CDR2 FQGTGA come from the germline V gene. Trimming cost V 0 bases and J 1 base, with 7 bases left between them. Naive-designated CD8 cells lacked CD45RO, were positively enriched for CCR7, and omitted terminally differentiated effector memory CD45RA+ cells.

What was sequenced was naive CD8+ T cells from PBMCs. The chain links TRBV7-3 to TRBJ2-1; a weak D match, TRBD2 (5 bases). This clonotype was obtained from a young man in good health. Some clones in this sample may be carry-over from other donors' samples. The CDR3 spells CASSLTGGSYNEQFF. The CDR3, as DNA: TGTGCCAGCAGCTTAACTGGCGGGTCCTACAATGAGCAGTTCTTC.